A selection of T cell receptor beta chains follows, all from one sample in a study of T-cell memory formation after mild COVID-19. MiXCR, applied by TCRdb to the 5' RACE reads, yields one record per CDR3 protein. The data contain approximately 290,000 distinct CDR3 sequences, 8.2% of them singletons. Sample: PBMCs or a T cell subset sorted from them (not recorded which). The receptor source for this set is a man between 18 and 29 years old who had mild COVID-19 (a few samples of this study predate the infection). Cell type and time point are not known. Both conserved end residues are part of each CDR3. A D gene is named only where the DNA matches it firmly. Expanded clones get a size class; other rows say once, few or many, or leave the size out.

V	D	size	J	DNA	CDR3
TRBV7-8	.	few	TRBJ2-7	TGTGCCAGCAGCTTTCGGCATGAGGGTACCTACGAGCAGTACTTC	CASSFRHEGTYEQYF
TRBV20-1	.	few	TRBJ1-2	TGCAGTGCTAGAGATCCTGGGAGGGCGGTGGGGGGCTACACCTTC	CSARDPGRAVGGYTF
TRBV7-2	TRBD1	few	TRBJ1-6	TGTGCCAGCAGCTCCGGGGGACAGGGTAGATCACCCCTCCACTTT	CASSSGGQGRSPLHF
TRBV7-2	TRBD1	many	TRBJ2-3	TGTGCCAGCAGCCTGGGACAGGGAGGTCGGGATACGCAGTATTTT	CASSLGQGGRDTQYF
TRBV18	.	many	TRBJ2-5	TGTGCCAGCTCACCACTTCAGAGGGAGACCCAGTACTTC	CASSPLQRETQYF
TRBV6-6	TRBD2	.	TRBJ2-3	TGTGCCAGCAGTTACTCCTCCTCTCTAGCGGGCGCAGATACGCAGTATTTT	CASSYSSSLAGADTQYF
TRBV12-3/TRBV12-4	.	few	TRBJ2-1	TGTGCCAGCAGTGCAGACGGGAATGAGCAGTTCTTC	CASSADGNEQFF
TRBV12-3/TRBV12-4	.	.	TRBJ1-3	TGTGCCAGCAGTTCAGGAGGGACTGGAAACACCATATATTTT	CASSSGGTGNTIYF
TRBV19	.	.	TRBJ1-5	TGTGCCAGTAGTAGCGGGTCAGGCAATCAGCCCCAGCATTTT	CASSSGSGNQPQHF
TRBV20-1	TRBD2	.	TRBJ2-3	TGCAGTGCTAGAGGGGGGGGTAGCACAGATACGCAGTATTTT	CSARGGGSTDTQYF
TRBV27	.	few	TRBJ1-2	TGTGCCAGCAGTCCCTCAGCTGCCTATGGCTACACCTTC	CASSPSAAYGYTF
TRBV5-1	.	many	TRBJ2-2	TGCGCCAGCAGCTTGACTACAAACACCGGGGAGCTGTTTTTT	CASSLTTNTGELFF
TRBV7-9	.	few	TRBJ1-3	TGTGCCAGCAGCTTAGTGCGGTCTGGAAACACCATATATTTT	CASSLVRSGNTIYF
TRBV12-3/TRBV12-4	.	few	TRBJ2-3	TGTGCCAGCAGTTTGAACAGGGCATCCGATACGCAGTATTTT	CASSLNRASDTQYF
TRBV29-1	TRBD1	few	TRBJ1-3	TGCAGCGTGGCCCAGGGGGGGACCATATATTTT	CSVAQGGTIYF
TRBV7-2	.	many	TRBJ1-5	TGTGCCAGCAGCTTAGACGGCACCAATCAGCCCCAGCATTTT	CASSLDGTNQPQHF
TRBV12-3/TRBV12-4	.	.	TRBJ2-2	TGTGCCAGCAGCAAGGACAGTCCAGCCGGGGAGCTGTTTTTT	CASSKDSPAGELFF
TRBV5-1	TRBD2	.	TRBJ2-3	TGCGCCAGCGAAACTAGCGGGGGGGCCACAGATACGCAGTATTTT	CASETSGGATDTQYF
TRBV3-1	TRBD1	many	TRBJ2-7	TGTGCCAGCAGCTACTGGACAGGATCCTACGAGCAGTACTTC	CASSYWTGSYEQYF
TRBV7-8	TRBD2	once	TRBJ2-3	TGTGCCGGCAGCCTGGGGACTAGCCTCAGCACAGATACGCAGTATTTT	CAGSLGTSLSTDTQYF
TRBV6-5	.	.	TRBJ1-2	TGTGCCACCTCTGCAAGGATGAAAAACTATGGCTACACCTTC	CATSARMKNYGYTF
TRBV7-2	.	many	TRBJ2-1	TGTGCCAGCAGCTTAGATTTCACAGGCTACAATGAGCAGTTCTTC	CASSLDFTGYNEQFF